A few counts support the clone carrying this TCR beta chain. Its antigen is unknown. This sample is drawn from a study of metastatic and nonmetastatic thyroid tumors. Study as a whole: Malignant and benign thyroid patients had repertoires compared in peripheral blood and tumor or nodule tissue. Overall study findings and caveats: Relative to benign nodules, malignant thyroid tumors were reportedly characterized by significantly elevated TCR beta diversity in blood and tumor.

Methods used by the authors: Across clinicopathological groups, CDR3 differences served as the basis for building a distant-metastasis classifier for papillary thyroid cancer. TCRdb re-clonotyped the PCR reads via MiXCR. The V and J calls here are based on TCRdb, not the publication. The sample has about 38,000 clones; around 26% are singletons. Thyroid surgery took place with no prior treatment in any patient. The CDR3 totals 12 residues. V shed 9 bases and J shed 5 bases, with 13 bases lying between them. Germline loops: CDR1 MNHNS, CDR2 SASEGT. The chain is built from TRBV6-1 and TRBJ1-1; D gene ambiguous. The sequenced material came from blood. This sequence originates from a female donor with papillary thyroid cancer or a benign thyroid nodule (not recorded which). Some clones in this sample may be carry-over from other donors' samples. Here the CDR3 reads CASRITWTEAFF. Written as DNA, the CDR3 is TGTGCCAGTAGGATTACGTGGACTGAAGCTTTCTTT.